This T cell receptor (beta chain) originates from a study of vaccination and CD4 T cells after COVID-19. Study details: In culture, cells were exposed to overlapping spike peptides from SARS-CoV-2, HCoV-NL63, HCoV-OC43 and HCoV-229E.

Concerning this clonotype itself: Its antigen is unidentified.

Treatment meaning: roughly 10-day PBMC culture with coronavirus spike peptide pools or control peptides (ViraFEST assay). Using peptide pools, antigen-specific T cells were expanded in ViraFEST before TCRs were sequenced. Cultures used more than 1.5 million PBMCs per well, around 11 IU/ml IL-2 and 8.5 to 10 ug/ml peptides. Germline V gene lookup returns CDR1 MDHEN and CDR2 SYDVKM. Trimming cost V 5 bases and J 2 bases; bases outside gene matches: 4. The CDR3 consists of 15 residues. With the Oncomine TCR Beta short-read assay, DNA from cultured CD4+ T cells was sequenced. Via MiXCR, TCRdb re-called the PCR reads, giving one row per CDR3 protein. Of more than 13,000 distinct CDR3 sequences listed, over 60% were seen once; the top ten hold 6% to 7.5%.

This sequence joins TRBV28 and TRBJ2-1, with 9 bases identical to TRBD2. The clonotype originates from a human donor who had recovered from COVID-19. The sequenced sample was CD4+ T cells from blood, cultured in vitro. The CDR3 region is CASSASGTAYNEQFF. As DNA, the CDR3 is TGTGCCAGCAGTGCTAGCGGGACTGCCTACAATGAGCAGTTCTTC.